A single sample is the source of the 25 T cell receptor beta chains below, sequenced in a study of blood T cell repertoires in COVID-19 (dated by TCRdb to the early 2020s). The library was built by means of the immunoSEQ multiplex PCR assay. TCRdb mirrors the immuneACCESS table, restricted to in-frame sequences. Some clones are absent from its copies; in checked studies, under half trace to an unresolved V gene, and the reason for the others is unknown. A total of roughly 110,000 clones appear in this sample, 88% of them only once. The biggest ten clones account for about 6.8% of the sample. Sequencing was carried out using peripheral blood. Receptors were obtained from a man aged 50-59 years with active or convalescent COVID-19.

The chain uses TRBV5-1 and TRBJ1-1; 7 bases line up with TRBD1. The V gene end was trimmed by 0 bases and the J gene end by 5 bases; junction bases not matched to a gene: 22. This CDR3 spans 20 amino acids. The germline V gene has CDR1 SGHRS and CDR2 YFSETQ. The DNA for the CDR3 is TGCGCCAGCAGCTTGGGGCTTCGGGGACAGCTTATCCGAAACCTAACTGAAGCTTTCTTT. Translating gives CASSLGLRGQLIRNLTEAFF.

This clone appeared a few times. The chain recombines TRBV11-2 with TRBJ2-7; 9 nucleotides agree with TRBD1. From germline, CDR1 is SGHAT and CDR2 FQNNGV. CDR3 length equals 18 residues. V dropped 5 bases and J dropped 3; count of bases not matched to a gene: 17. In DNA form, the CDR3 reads TGTGCCAGCAGCCCAATCGGTCGTGTGTCGGGACAGGGCTACGAGCAGTACTTC. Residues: CASSPIGRVSGQGYEQYF.

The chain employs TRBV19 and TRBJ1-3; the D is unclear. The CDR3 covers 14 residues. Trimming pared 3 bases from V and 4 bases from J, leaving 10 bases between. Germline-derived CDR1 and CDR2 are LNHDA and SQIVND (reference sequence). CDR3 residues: CASSISSGGNTIYF. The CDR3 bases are TGTGCCAGTAGTATTTCATCGGGAGGAAACACCATATATTTT.

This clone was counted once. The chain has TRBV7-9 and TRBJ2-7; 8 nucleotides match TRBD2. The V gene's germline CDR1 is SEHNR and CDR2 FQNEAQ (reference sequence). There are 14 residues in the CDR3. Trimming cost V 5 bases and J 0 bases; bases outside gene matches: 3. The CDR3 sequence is CASSRTSNSYEQYF. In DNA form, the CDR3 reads TGTGCCAGCAGCAGGACTAGCAACTCCTACGAGCAGTACTTC.

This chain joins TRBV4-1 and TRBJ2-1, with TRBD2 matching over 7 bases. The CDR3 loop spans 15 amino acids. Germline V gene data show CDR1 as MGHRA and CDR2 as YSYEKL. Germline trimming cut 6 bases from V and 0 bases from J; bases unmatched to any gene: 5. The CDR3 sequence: CASRAAGSSYNEQFF. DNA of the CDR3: TGCGCCAGCAGAGCAGCGGGGAGCTCCTACAATGAGCAGTTCTTC.

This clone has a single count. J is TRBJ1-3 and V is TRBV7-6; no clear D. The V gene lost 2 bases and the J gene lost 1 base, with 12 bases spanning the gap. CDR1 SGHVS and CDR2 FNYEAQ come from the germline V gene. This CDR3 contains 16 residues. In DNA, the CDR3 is TGTGCCAGCAGCTTAATTTGGTCGGTTTCTGGAAACACCATATATTTT. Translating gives CASSLIWSVSGNTIYF.

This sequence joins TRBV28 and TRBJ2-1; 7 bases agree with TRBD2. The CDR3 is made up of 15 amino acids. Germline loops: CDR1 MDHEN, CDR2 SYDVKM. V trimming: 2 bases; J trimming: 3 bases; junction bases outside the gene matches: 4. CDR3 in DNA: TGTGCCAGCAGTTTAGTGGGAGGGGTCTACAATGAGCAGTTCTTC. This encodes CASSLVGGVYNEQFF. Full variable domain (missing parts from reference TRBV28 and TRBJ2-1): DVKVTQSSRYLVKRTGEKVFLECVQDMDHENMFWYRQDPGLGLRLIYFSYDVKMKEKGDIPEGYSVSREKKERFSLILESASTNQTSMYLCASSLVGGVYNEQFFGPGTRLTVL.

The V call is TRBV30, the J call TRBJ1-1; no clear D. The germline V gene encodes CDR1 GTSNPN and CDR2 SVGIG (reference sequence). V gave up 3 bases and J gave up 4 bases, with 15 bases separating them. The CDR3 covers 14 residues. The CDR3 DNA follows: TGTGCCTGGAGAGGGTTGGCGGGTATCACTGAAGCTTTCTTT. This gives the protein CAWRGLAGITEAFF.

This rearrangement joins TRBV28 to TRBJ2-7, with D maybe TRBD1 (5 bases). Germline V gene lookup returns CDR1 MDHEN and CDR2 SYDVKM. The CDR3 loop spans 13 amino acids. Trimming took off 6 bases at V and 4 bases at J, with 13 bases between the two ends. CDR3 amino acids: CASSSDSLYEQYF. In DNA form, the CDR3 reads TGTGCCAGCAGCTCCGACAGCCTATACGAGCAGTACTTC. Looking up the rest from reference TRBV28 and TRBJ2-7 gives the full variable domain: DVKVTQSSRYLVKRTGEKVFLECVQDMDHENMFWYRQDPGLGLRLIYFSYDVKMKEKGDIPEGYSVSREKKERFSLILESASTNQTSMYLCASSSDSLYEQYFGPGTRLTVT.

The CDR3 reads CASSRTVFNYGYTF. The CDR3 nucleotides read TGCGCCAGCAGCCGGACAGTTTTTAACTATGGCTACACCTTC. The chain is built from TRBV4-1 and TRBJ1-2, with a weak D call TRBD1 (6 bases). CDR3 length: 14 amino acids. The V gene's germline CDR1 is MGHRA and CDR2 YSYEKL. V was cut by 4 bases and J by 1 base, with 10 bases left in between.

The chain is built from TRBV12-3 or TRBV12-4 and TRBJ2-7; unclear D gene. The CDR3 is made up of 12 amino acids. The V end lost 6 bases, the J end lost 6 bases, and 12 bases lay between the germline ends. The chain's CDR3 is CASSQSTGEQYF. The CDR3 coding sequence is TGTGCCAGCAGCCAATCTACGGGCGAGCAGTACTTC.

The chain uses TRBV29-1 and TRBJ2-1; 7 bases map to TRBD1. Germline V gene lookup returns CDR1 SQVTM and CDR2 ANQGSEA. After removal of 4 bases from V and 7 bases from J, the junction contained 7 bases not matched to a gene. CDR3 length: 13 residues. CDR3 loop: CSVAGGEENEQFF. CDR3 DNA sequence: TGCAGCGTTGCAGGGGGAGAGGAAAATGAGCAGTTCTTC.

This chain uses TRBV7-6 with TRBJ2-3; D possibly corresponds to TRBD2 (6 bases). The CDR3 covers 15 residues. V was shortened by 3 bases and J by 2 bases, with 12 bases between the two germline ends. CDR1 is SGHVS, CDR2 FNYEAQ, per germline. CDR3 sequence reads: CASSFLGGTTDTQYF. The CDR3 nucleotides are TGTGCCAGCAGCTTTCTGGGCGGGACCACAGATACGCAGTATTTT.

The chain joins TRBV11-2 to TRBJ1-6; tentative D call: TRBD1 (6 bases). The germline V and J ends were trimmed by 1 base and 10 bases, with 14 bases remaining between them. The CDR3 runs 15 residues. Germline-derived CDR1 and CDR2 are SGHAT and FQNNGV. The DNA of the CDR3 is TGTGCCAGCAGCTTAGCGTCCACAGGGCCATCACCCCTCCACTTT. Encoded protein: CASSLASTGPSPLHF.

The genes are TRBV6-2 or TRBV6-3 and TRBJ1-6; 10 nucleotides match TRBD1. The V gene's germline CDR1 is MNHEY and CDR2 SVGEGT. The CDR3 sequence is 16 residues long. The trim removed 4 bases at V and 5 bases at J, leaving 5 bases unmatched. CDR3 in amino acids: CASSSRTGGNNSPLHF. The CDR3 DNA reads TGTGCCAGCAGTTCCAGGACAGGGGGAAATAATTCACCCCTCCACTTT.

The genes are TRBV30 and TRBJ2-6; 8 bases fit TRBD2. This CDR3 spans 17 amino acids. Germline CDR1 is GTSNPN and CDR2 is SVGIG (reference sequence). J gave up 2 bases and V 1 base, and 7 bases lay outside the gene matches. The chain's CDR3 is CAWSGLAGLAGANVLTF. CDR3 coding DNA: TGTGCCTGGAGTGGCCTAGCGGGTCTAGCTGGGGCCAACGTCCTGACTTTC.

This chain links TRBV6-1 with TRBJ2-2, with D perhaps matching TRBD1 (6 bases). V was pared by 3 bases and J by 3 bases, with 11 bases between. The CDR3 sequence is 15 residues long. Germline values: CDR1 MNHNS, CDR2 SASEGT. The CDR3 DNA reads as TGTGCCAGCAGTGACGGGACAATGGACACCGGGGAGCTGTTTTTT. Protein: CASSDGTMDTGELFF.

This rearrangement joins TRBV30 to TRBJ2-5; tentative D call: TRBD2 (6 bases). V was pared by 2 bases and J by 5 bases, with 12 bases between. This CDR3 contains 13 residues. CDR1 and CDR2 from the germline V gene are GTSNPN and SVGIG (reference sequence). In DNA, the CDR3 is TGTGCCTGGAGTAAAGCGGGCGGGGAGACCCAGTACTTC. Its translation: CAWSKAGGETQYF.

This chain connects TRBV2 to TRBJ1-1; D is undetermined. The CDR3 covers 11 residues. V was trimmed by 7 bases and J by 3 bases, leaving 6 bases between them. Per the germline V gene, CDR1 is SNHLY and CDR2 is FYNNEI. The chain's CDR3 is CASISYTEAFF. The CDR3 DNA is TGTGCCAGCATATCGTACACTGAAGCTTTCTTT. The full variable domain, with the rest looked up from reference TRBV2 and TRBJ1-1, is EPEVTQTPSHQVTQMGQEVILRCVPISNHLYFYWYRQILGQKVEFLVSFYNNEISEKSEIFDDQFSVERPDGSNFTLKIRSTKLEDSAMYFCASISYTEAFFGQGTRLTVV.

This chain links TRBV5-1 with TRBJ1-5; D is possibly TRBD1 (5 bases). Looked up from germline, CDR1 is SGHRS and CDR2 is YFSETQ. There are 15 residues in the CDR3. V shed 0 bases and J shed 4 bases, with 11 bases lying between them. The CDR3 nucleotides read TGCGCCAGCAGCTTGGAGGGGCGCAGGAATCAGCCCCAGCATTTT. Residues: CASSLEGRRNQPQHF.

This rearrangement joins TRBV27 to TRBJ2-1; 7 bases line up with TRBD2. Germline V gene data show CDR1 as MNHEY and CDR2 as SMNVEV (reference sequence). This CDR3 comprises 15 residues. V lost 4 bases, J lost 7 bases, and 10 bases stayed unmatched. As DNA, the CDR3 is TGTGCCAGCAGTTGGGTGGCGGGAGCGGAGAATGAGCAGTTCTTC. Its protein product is CASSWVAGAENEQFF.

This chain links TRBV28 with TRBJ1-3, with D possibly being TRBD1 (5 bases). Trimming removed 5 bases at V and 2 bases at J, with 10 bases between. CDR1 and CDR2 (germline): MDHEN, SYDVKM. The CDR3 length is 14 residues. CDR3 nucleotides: TGTGCCAGCAGTCGCAGGGTAACTGGAAACACCATATATTTT. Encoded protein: CASSRRVTGNTIYF.

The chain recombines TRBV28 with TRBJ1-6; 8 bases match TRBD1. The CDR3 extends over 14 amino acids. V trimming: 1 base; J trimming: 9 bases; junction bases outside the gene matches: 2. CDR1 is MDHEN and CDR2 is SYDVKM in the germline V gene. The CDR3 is CASSLSGGSSPLHF. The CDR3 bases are TGTGCCAGCAGTTTATCAGGGGGCAGTTCACCCCTCCACTTT.

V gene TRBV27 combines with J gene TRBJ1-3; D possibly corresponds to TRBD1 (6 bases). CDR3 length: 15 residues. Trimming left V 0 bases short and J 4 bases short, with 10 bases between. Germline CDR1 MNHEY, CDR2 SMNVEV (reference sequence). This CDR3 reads CASSLSGGSGNTIYF. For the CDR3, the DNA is TGTGCCAGCAGTTTATCAGGGGGATCGGGAAACACCATATATTTT.

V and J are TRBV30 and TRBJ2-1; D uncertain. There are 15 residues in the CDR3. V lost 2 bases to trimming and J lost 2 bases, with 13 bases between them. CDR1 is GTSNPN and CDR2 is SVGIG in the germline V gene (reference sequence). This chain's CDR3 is CAWSTRVNPYNEQFF. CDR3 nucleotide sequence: TGTGCCTGGAGTACGCGAGTAAACCCCTACAATGAGCAGTTCTTC.